This entry describes one T cell receptor beta chain. Its antigen is currently unknown. CDR3 length: 12 amino acids. Germline values: CDR1 SNHLY, CDR2 FYNNEI. Trimming pared 7 bases from V and 4 bases from J, leaving 11 bases between. This sample is part of a study of cytomegalovirus exposure and HLA in healthy donors. Points from the study as a whole: Excluded were some V segments that proved indistinguishable, including TRBV6-2 and TRBV6-3. When analyzed later, a missense DCLRE1C variant was found to be linked to TCR beta V- and J-gene trimming. In an earlier analysis, in some 600 donors, most V segments appeared productive either ~87% or ~30% of the time. The likely explanation for a cluster of highly shared sequence variants was sequencing artifact.

The PCR ran on 60 Vbeta and 13 Jbeta primers. Data came from immunoSEQ multiplex PCR; TCRdb stores just in-frame clones and leaves some out. The sample carries under 200,000 clones, 65% to 80% recorded once. The chain is built from TRBV2 and TRBJ2-7, with D perhaps matching TRBD1 (6 bases). The sequence was obtained from a woman in her thirties or forties in good health and CMV-seronegative. Sequencing was performed on PBMCs. The CDR3 DNA is TGTGCCAGCACCGGACAGTTTTACGAGCAGTACTTC. Translation gives CASTGQFYEQYF.